This record concerns one T cell receptor beta chain sequence. V lost 5 bases to trimming and J lost 0 bases, with 10 bases between them. Germline CDR1 and CDR2: MNHEY and SVGAGI. The CDR3 has 14 residues. The sample originates from a study of cytomegalovirus exposure and HLA in healthy donors. The PCR was carried out with 60 Vbeta primers and 13 Jbeta primers. Method: immunoSEQ multiplex PCR; TCRdb's copy keeps in-frame clones and lacks some. The data hold 100,000 to 150,000 clones, with about 80% observed a single time. The chain combines TRBV6-5 with TRBJ1-2, with D possibly matching TRBD1 (6 bases). This TCR was sampled from a woman between 40 and 50 years old in good health and CMV-seronegative. Sequences were obtained from PBMCs. The CDR3 nucleotides read TGTGCCAGCAGTACAGGGAGCCCTAACTATGGCTACACCTTC. Protein product: CASSTGSPNYGYTF.